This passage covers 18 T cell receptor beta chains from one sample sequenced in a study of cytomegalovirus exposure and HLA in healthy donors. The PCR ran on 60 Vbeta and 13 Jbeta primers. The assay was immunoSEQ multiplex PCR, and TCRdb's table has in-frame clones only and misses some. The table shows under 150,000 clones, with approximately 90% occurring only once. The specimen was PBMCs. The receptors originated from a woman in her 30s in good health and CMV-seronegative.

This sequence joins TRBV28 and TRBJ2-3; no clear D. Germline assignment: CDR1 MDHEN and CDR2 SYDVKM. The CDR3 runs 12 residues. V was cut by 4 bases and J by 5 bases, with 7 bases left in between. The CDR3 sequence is CASSSPGDTQYF. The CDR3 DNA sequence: TGTGCCAGCAGTTCCCCGGGAGATACGCAGTATTTT.

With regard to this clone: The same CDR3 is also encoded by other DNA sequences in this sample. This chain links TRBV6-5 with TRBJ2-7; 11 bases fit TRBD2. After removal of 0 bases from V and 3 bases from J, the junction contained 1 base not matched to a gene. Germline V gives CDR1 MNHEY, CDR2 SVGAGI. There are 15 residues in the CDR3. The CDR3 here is CASSYSTSGSYEQYF. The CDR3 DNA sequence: TGTGCCAGCAGTTACTCTACTAGCGGGAGCTACGAGCAGTACTTC.

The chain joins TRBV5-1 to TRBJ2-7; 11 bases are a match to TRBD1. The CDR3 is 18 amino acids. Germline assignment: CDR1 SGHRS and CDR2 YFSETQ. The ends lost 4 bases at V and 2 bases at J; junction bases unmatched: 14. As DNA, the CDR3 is TGCGCCAGCAGCAACCCGGGACAGGGGGAGTCCAAGGCCTACGAGCAGTACTTC. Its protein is CASSNPGQGESKAYEQYF.

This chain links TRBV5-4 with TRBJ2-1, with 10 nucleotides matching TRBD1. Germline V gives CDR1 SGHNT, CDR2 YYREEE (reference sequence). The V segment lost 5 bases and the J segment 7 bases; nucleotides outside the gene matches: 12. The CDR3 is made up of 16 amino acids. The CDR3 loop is CASSGPGTGVLNEQFF. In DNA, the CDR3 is TGTGCCAGCAGTGGGCCGGGGACAGGGGTTTTAAATGAGCAGTTCTTC.

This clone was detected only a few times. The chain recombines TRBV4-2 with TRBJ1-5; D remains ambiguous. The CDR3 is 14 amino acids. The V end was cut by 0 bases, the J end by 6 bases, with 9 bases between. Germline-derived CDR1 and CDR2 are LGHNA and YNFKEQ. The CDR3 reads CASSQDPTSQPQHF. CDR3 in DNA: TGTGCCAGCAGCCAAGATCCAACATCTCAGCCCCAGCATTTT.

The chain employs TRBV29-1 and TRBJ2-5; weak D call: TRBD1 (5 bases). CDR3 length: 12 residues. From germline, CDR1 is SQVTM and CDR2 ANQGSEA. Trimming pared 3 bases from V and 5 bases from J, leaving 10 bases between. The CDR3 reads CSVEPGPETQYF. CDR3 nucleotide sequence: TGCAGCGTTGAGCCAGGGCCGGAGACCCAGTACTTC.

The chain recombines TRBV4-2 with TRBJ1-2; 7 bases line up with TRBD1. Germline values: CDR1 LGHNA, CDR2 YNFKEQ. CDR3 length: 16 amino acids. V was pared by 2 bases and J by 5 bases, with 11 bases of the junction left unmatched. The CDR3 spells CASSQMGQGDPYGYTF. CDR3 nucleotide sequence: TGTGCCAGCAGCCAAATGGGCCAGGGGGACCCATATGGCTACACCTTC.

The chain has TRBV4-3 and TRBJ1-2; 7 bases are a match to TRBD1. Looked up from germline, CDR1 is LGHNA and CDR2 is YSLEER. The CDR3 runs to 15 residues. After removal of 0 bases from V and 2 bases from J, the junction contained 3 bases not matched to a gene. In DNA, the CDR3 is TGCGCCAGCAGCCAAGAGTCGGACAGGAACTATGGCTACACCTTC. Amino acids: CASSQESDRNYGYTF.

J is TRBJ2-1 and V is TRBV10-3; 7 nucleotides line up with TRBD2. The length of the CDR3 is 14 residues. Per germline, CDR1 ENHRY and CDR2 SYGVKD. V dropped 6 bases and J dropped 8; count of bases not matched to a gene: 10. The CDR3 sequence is CAIRGDYTGDEQFF. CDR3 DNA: TGTGCCATCAGGGGGGACTACACAGGCGATGAGCAGTTCTTC.

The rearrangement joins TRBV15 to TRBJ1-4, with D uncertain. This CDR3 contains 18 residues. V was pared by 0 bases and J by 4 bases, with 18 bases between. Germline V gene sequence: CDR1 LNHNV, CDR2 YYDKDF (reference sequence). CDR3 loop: CATSRDPVNGAGNEKLFF. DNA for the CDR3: TGTGCCACCAGCAGAGATCCAGTTAACGGCGCGGGTAATGAAAAACTGTTTTTT.

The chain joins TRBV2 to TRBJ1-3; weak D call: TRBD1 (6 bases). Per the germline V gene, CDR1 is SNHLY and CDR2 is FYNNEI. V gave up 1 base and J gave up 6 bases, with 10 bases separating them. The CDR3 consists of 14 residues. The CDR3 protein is CASSEGTVANTIYF. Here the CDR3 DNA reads TGTGCCAGCAGTGAAGGGACAGTGGCAAACACCATATATTTT.

The CDR3 DNA reads TGTGCCAGCAGCTTGGGACAGGGCCTCAACGAGCAGTACTTC. It specifies CASSLGQGLNEQYF. The chain uses TRBV7-9 and TRBJ2-7; 9 nucleotides match TRBD1. J gave up 5 bases and V 3 bases, and 5 bases lay outside the gene matches. The CDR3 sequence is 14 residues long. Germline-derived CDR1 and CDR2 are SEHNR and FQNEAQ (reference sequence).

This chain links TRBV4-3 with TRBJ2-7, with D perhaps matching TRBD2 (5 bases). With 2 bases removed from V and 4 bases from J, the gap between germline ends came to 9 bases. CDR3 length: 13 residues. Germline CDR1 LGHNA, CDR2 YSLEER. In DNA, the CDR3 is TGCGCCAGCAGCCAAATCACGGGGTACGAGCAGTACTTC. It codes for CASSQITGYEQYF.

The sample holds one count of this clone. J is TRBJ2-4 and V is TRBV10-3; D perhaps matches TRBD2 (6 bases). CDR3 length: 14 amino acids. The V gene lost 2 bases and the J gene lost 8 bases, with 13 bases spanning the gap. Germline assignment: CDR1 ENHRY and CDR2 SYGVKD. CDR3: CAISERAGTDIQYF. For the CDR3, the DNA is TGTGCCATCAGTGAGCGTGCGGGGACTGACATTCAGTACTTC.

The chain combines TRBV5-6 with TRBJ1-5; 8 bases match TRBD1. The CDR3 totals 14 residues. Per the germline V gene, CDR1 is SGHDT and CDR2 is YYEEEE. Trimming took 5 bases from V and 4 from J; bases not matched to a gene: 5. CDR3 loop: CASSSQGANQPQHF. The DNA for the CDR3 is TGTGCCAGCAGTTCGCAGGGGGCGAATCAGCCCCAGCATTTT.

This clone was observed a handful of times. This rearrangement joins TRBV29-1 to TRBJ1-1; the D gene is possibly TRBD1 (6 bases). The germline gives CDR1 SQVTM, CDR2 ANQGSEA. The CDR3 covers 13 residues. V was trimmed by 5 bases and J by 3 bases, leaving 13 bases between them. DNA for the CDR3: TGCAGCGTTACTCGGACAGTAGACACTGAAGCTTTCTTT. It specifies CSVTRTVDTEAFF.

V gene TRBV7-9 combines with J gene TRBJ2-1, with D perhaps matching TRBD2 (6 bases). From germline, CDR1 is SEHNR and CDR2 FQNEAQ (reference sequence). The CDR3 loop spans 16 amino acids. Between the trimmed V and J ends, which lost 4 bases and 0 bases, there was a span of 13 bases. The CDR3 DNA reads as TGTGCCAGCAGCTCTTCCGACGGGAGCTCCTACAATGAGCAGTTCTTC. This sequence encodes CASSSSDGSSYNEQFF.

The CDR3: CASSRGLNTDTQYF. The CDR3 nucleotides read TGCGCCAGCAGCCGCGGGCTGAACACAGATACGCAGTATTTT. V and J are TRBV5-1 and TRBJ2-3, with a weak D call TRBD2 (5 bases). The CDR3 contains 14 residues. Germline CDR1 and CDR2: SGHRS and YFSETQ. Trimming took off 4 bases at V and 2 bases at J, with 11 bases between the two ends.